This entry describes one TCR beta chain. Its antigen specificity is not known. Base qualities are missing; no much larger clone stands one base away. The immunoSEQ assay amplified TCRB CDR3 regions from 2 micrograms of genomic DNA, or from all available DNA when less than that amount was available. The multiplex PCR employed 60 forward primers targeting TCR V beta segments and 13 reverse primers targeting J beta segments. Synthetic control templates were spiked into each sample at limiting dilution to estimate reads per starting template. Sequencing produced 87 bp reads on the Illumina HiSeq System. Per the authors' processing: PCR and sequencing errors were removed by a nearest neighbor algorithm that merged closely related sequences. TCR overlap was defined as the percentage of unique tumor TCR beta sequences that were also found in the peripheral blood of the same patient. TCRdb took over this immuneACCESS table, retaining in-frame rearrangements with V and J assigned. Such tables are incomplete; in checked studies, under half of the missing clones stem from an unresolved V gene, and the remainder is unexplained. That table gives V, J and clone size, and the DNA gave D and trimming. The sample profile shows around 92,000 clones; less than 90% of them were found once. The top ten clonotypes cover about 5.7% of the sample.

The sample comes from a study of glioma-infiltrating T cells after dendritic cell vaccination (TCRdb year 2016). Looking at the study overall: The cohort comprised around 15 glioblastoma patients from Phase I and II dendritic cell vaccination trials, 9 newly diagnosed and 6 with recurrent disease. Between 2003 and 2012, patients were given autologous tumor lysate-pulsed dendritic cell vaccination. In glioblastoma patients vaccinated with dendritic cells, deep sequencing of TCR beta CDR3 regions served to measure tumor-infiltrating lymphocyte content and to compare repertoires between tumor and blood. Survival after dendritic cell vaccination was correlated with TCR sequencing metrics, including TIL content and tumor-blood repertoire overlap. Three intradermal dendritic cell vaccine injections were administered to patients at biweekly intervals in the arm below the axilla. The vaccine consisted of monocyte-derived dendritic cells cultured roughly 7 days with IL-4 and GM-CSF, then pulsed overnight with autologous tumor lysate. What the study reported, not specific to this receptor: Longer time to progression and overall survival after dendritic cell vaccination were predicted by higher estimated pretreatment TIL content. No direct relationship between TCR clonality and survival was found, suggesting a diverse polyclonal response may matter. The three-group TCR overlap response model was characterized as speculative, and prospective validation of the model was stated to be required. The cohort was small and heterogeneous, and full blood and tumor sets were available for few patients, with initial-recurrent tumor pairs available for even fewer patients.

This sample's time point label indicates: after dendritic cell vaccination, including at tumor progression/relapse. To be selected, patients needed enough residual fresh-frozen tumor tissue and more than two years of available survival data. An isocitrate dehydrogenase mutation was not carried by any of the glioblastoma patients, although molecular status was otherwise variable. PBMC were collected before vaccination, two weeks after the third vaccination, and at tumor progression if progression occurred. Genomic DNA was extracted with the Qiagen DNeasy Blood extraction Kit. Trimming at the junction amounts to 3 bases on V and 2 bases on J, and the germline ends lie 8 bases apart. The germline V gene specifies SNHLY as CDR1 and FYNNEI as CDR2. The CDR3 measures 14 amino acids from cysteine to phenylalanine. CDR3 DNA is the only sequence kept; it has 42 bases, read in frame from the first base.

The receptor was isolated from a human donor with glioblastoma. The material was blood, obtained after dendritic cell vaccination. The V and J segments used are TRBV2 and TRBJ2-1; a tentative D match to TRBD1 spans 5 bases. The DNA sequence follows: TGTGCCAGCAGTGAGCAGGGTCCCTACAATGAGCAGTTCTTC. This codes for CASSEQGPYNEQFF.